This T cell receptor beta chain comes out of a study of T cells expressing NK-cell markers. Study details: HCMV seropositivity characterized seven of the eight sequenced donors, and seronegativity one.

What made the TCR beta cDNA was 5'RACE template switching with UMIs. TCRdb reprocessed the 5' RACE reads, with one entry per CDR3 protein and no DNA. This table holds 500,000 to 600,000 distinct CDR3 sequences. For this clonotype: The antigen remains undetermined.

Findings of the study overall: Among CD8+ T cells from more than five donors, dominant NKG2C+ clonotypes accounted for about 1.0-7.5%. Whether the expanded NKG2C+ T cell clones recognized HCMV remained unclear.

Material for sequencing was blood T cells: a sorted CD56 or NKG2C T cell subset, CD4+ or CD8+ T cells, or bulk PBMC T cells (not recorded which). This TCR came from a man between 18 and 35 years old in good health.

This CDR3 reads CASGLGGELFF. This chain uses TRBV7-3 with TRBJ2-2; with no DNA, the TCRdb D assignment of TRBD2 cannot be verified. Germline V gives CDR1 SGHTA, CDR2 FQGTGA. CDR3 size: 11 residues.